This entry describes one T cell receptor (beta chain). Its antigen is unidentified. The data were taken from a study of T cell repertoires in cytomegalovirus infection. Whole-study context: A matching HLA type, together with CMV infection, was signaled by public TCR beta signatures.

TCRdb used MiXCR to reprocess the reads, holding one entry per CDR3 protein. The table lists around 550,000 distinct CDR3 sequences, about 30% of them singletons. General study results and limits: Dominating the ex vivo response were HLA-C-restricted CMV-specific TCR beta clonotypes. The study identified carriers of CMV plus the relevant HLA from cumulative public TCR beta family frequency.

This CDR3 has 13 residues. Germline CDR1 is SGHTA and CDR2 is FQGNSA. Trimming removed 3 bases from V and 6 bases from J, with 10 bases in between. V usage is TRBV7-2 and J usage is TRBJ2-3, with a weak D call TRBD1 (6 bases). Source material: PBMCs. This TCR was sampled from a human donor in good health (CMV status not recorded). Some clones in this sample may be carry-over from other donors' samples. The CDR3 DNA reads as TGTGCCAGCAGCTTCCACAGGGAGGATACGCAGTATTTT. This sequence encodes CASSFHREDTQYF.